This TCR beta chain was observed in a study of blood T cells in healthy people across ages. Only a few counts were recorded for this clonotype. Combining a sample-barcoded 5' primer with a J-beta primer mix, a second PCR ran for about 6 to 12 cycles. Each cDNA molecule was tagged by a template-switch adaptor with 12 random nucleotides. From the 5' RACE reads, TCRdb called clonotypes with MiXCR, one entry per CDR3 protein. Here the sample spans roughly 900,000 distinct CDR3 sequences, about 48% being singletons. This CDR3 has 11 amino acids. CDR1 is SNHLY and CDR2 is FYNNEI in the germline V gene. The V and J ends lost 8 bases and 2 bases respectively, with 7 bases between them. Whenever a sample was processed, at least 6.5 million PBMCs were isolated. Total RNA, at least 5.5 micrograms per sample, came from PBMCs.

This chain uses TRBV2 with TRBJ2-7; no clear D. Sequenced input: blood. This clonotype was obtained from a man aged 25-40 years in good health. The CDR3 spells CASPSAYEQYF. DNA of the CDR3: TGTGCCAGCCCAAGCGCCTACGAGCAGTACTTC.